The rows below give T cell receptor beta chains drawn from one sample of a study of blood T cell repertoires in COVID-19. The method was immunoSEQ multiplex PCR; TCRdb's version includes in-frame clones alone and lacks a portion of them. The table lists 250,000 to 300,000 clones, around 80% of them singletons, with approximately 6% in the top ten. The sample comprised peripheral blood. The source is a man older than 75 with acute or convalescent COVID-19. CDR3s include the opening cysteine and the closing phenylalanine or tryptophan. Fields, in order: J gene, D gene, clone size, V gene, CDR3 protein, CDR3 DNA. D genes are given only for firm matches. Size is omitted from some rows. Given values are once, few, many or a class for expanded clones.

TRBJ1-4,-,-,TRBV7-2,CASSLRGGNEKLFF,TGTGCCAGCAGCCTTAGGGGGGGCAATGAAAAACTGTTTTTT
TRBJ1-1,TRBD1,once,TRBV9,CASSARTGMPEAFF,TGTGCCAGCAGCGCAAGGACAGGGATGCCTGAAGCTTTCTTT
TRBJ1-1,TRBD1,-,TRBV19,CATTGDRASEAFF,TGTGCCACCACGGGCGACAGGGCGTCTGAAGCTTTCTTT
TRBJ2-1,-,-,TRBV18,CASSLQGTVTMGQFF,TGTGCCAGCTCTCTCCAGGGCACAGTTACAATGGGGCAGTTCTTC
TRBJ1-5,-,-,TRBV28,CASSLSSAGVLQPQHF,TGTGCCAGCAGTTTATCTTCCGCCGGGGTTCTTCAGCCCCAGCATTTT
TRBJ2-1,-,-,TRBV5-4,CASSSRTDYNEQFF,TGTGCCAGCAGCTCAAGGACTGATTACAATGAGCAGTTCTTC
TRBJ2-1,TRBD2,-,TRBV12-5,CASGLFGGTSGSYNEQFF,TGTGCTAGTGGTTTGTTCGGTGGGACTAGCGGATCCTACAATGAGCAGTTCTTC
TRBJ2-7,TRBD1,-,TRBV3-1/TRBV3-2,CASSQSAGGYEQYF,TGTGCCAGCAGCCAATCCGCAGGGGGCTACGAGCAGTACTTC
TRBJ2-1,TRBD1,-,TRBV5-5,CASSLVGQGVNEQFF,TGTGCCAGCAGCCTGGTGGGACAGGGGGTAAATGAGCAGTTCTTC
TRBJ2-2,TRBD2,-,TRBV30,CAWDPGLAGGGDTGELFF,TGTGCCTGGGACCCGGGACTAGCGGGGGGGGGTGACACCGGGGAGCTGTTTTTT
TRBJ2-2,-,-,TRBV5-6,CASIAGIGTGELFF,TGTGCCTCCATTGCGGGGATCGGCACCGGGGAGCTGTTTTTT
TRBJ1-5,-,-,TRBV6-6,CASSYRQANQPQHF,TGTGCCAGCAGTTACAGACAGGCAAATCAGCCCCAGCATTTT
TRBJ2-7,-,-,TRBV12-3/TRBV12-4,CASSFNYEQYF,TGTGCCAGCAGTTTTAATTACGAGCAGTACTTC
TRBJ2-1,-,-,TRBV6-1,CASSESNKRNEQFF,TGTGCCAGCAGTGAATCGAATAAGCGGAATGAGCAGTTCTTC
TRBJ2-3,-,once,TRBV28,CASSLSSPQIADTQYF,TGTGCCAGCAGTTTAAGTTCGCCCCAGATAGCTGATACGCAGTATTTT
TRBJ2-2,-,-,TRBV18,CASSRQGSAGELFF,TGTGCCAGCTCACGCCAGGGATCAGCCGGGGAGCTGTTTTTT
TRBJ1-1,-,-,TRBV6-1,CASSEGLGAFMNTEAFF,TGTGCCAGCAGTGAGGGGCTAGGGGCGTTTATGAACACTGAAGCTTTCTTT
TRBJ1-5,-,few,TRBV7-9,CASSLDGNNQPQHF,TGTGCCAGCAGCTTGGACGGGAACAATCAGCCCCAGCATTTT
TRBJ2-1,TRBD2,-,TRBV27,CASRRGAGEYYNEQFF,TGTGCCAGCAGACGAGGAGCGGGAGAGTACTACAATGAGCAGTTCTTC
TRBJ1-4,TRBD1,-,TRBV29-1,CSATGGEEKLFF,TGCAGCGCAACAGGGGGAGAGGAAAAACTGTTTTTT
TRBJ2-5,TRBD2,-,TRBV9,CASSVSIGTSGFQETQYF,TGTGCCAGCAGCGTGAGTATTGGGACTAGCGGATTCCAAGAGACCCAGTACTTC
TRBJ2-7,TRBD1,-,TRBV6-1,CASSEANGKTGSYEQYF,TGTGCCAGCAGTGAAGCGAATGGGAAGACAGGGTCGTACGAGCAGTACTTC
TRBJ2-4,-,-,TRBV5-6,CASSTLAGMSAKNIQYF,TGTGCCAGCAGCACCCTCGCGGGGATGAGTGCCAAAAACATTCAGTACTTC
TRBJ2-1,-,-,TRBV19,CASRVSGSYNEQFF,TGTGCCAGTAGAGTCTCAGGCTCCTACAATGAGCAGTTCTTC
TRBJ2-5,-,-,TRBV5-1,CASSLAGSQETQYF,TGCGCCAGCAGCTTGGCGGGGAGTCAAGAGACCCAGTACTTC
TRBJ2-4,-,once,TRBV2,CASCRGGGPAKNIQYF,TGTGCCAGCTGCCGTGGAGGAGGACCGGCCAAAAACATTCAGTACTTC
TRBJ2-7,-,-,TRBV19,CASSGRAEGFNEQYF,TGTGCCAGTAGTGGACGGGCTGAGGGTTTCAACGAGCAGTACTTC
TRBJ1-1,-,-,TRBV12-3/TRBV12-4,CASSRRYNTEAFF,TGTGCCAGCAGTAGGCGGTACAACACTGAAGCTTTCTTT
TRBJ2-5,-,-,TRBV5-6,CASGLAVRPRGTQYF,TGTGCCAGCGGGTTGGCGGTTCGCCCGCGGGGGACCCAGTACTTC
TRBJ2-2,TRBD2,-,TRBV5-1,CASSSGLAGVANTGELFF,TGCGCCAGCAGCTCGGGACTAGCGGGAGTCGCGAACACCGGGGAGCTGTTTTTT
TRBJ1-5,TRBD1,few,TRBV10-3,CAISGTGGGQPQHF,TGTGCCATCAGCGGGACAGGGGGTGGACAGCCCCAGCATTTT
TRBJ1-5,TRBD1,-,TRBV9,CASSAGTGINQPQHF,TGTGCCAGCAGCGCCGGGACAGGGATCAATCAGCCCCAGCATTTT
TRBJ1-2,-,-,TRBV6-5,CASSYWTGTSYGYTF,TGTGCCAGCAGTTACTGGACCGGGACTAGCTATGGCTACACCTTC
TRBJ1-5,-,once,TRBV15,CATSKERSGLRQPQHF,TGTGCCACCAGCAAGGAAAGGAGCGGGCTCCGGCAGCCCCAGCATTTT
TRBJ1-2,-,-,TRBV3-1/TRBV3-2,CASSPSPSYGYTF,TGTGCCAGCAGCCCTTCCCCGAGCTATGGCTACACCTTC
TRBJ1-6,TRBD1,-,TRBV9,CASSVGQGARNSPLHF,TGTGCCAGCAGCGTAGGACAGGGGGCCAGGAATTCACCCCTCCACTTT
TRBJ1-4,-,-,TRBV4-2,CASSQDYRESREKLFF,TGTGCCAGCAGCCAAGATTACAGGGAATCCCGTGAAAAACTGTTTTTT
TRBJ2-7,-,-,TRBV3-1/TRBV3-2,CASSPSGNSYEQYF,TGTGCCAGCAGCCCTTCTGGTAATAGCTACGAGCAGTACTTC
TRBJ2-7,-,-,TRBV15,CATSRTGQLRRGGQYF,TGTGCCACCAGCAGGACGGGACAGCTACGCCGGGGGGGGCAGTACTTC
TRBJ2-7,TRBD2,-,TRBV19,CASSIAAGGPAQTLYEQYF,TGTGCCAGTAGTATAGCAGCGGGAGGGCCAGCTCAGACCTTATACGAGCAGTACTTC
TRBJ1-6,TRBD1,few,TRBV18,CASSAYRGSRASPLHF,TGTGCCAGCTCAGCCTACAGGGGTAGCCGGGCGTCACCCCTCCACTTT
TRBJ2-7,TRBD1,-,TRBV27,CASSTTGVEQYF,TGTGCCAGCAGTACGACAGGGGTCGAGCAGTACTTC
TRBJ2-3,TRBD2,-,TRBV2,CASSRLRASGSTDTQYF,TGTGCCAGCAGTCGCCTAAGGGCTAGCGGAAGCACAGATACGCAGTATTTT
TRBJ2-3,TRBD2,-,TRBV27,CASSASGSTDTQYF,TGTGCCAGCAGCGCTAGCGGGTCCACAGATACGCAGTATTTT
TRBJ1-2,TRBD1,-,TRBV3-1/TRBV3-2,CASSFRQGLHGYTF,TGTGCCAGCAGCTTTAGACAGGGGCTCCATGGCTACACCTTC
TRBJ1-2,-,-,TRBV5-1,CASRQAVSYGYTF,TGCGCCAGCAGACAGGCAGTCAGCTATGGCTACACCTTC
TRBJ1-1,-,-,TRBV6-5,CASSPRQAMNTEAFF,TGTGCCAGCAGTCCCCGACAGGCCATGAACACTGAAGCTTTCTTT
TRBJ2-5,-,-,TRBV5-1,CASSLGGPQETQYF,TGCGCCAGCAGCTTGGGGGGCCCCCAAGAGACCCAGTACTTC
TRBJ2-1,TRBD2,-,TRBV6-5,CASSRPGLAYNEQFF,TGTGCCAGCAGCCGCCCGGGACTAGCTTACAATGAGCAGTTCTTC
TRBJ1-2,-,-,TRBV30,CAWNGQAGYTF,TGTGCCTGGAATGGCCAGGCGGGCTACACCTTC
TRBJ2-5,-,-,TRBV5-1,CASSLTGGAQETQYF,TGCGCCAGCAGCTTGACGGGGGGCGCACAAGAGACCCAGTACTTC
TRBJ2-5,TRBD2,-,TRBV18,CASSPGLADQETQYF,TGTGCCAGCTCACCGGGACTAGCCGATCAAGAGACCCAGTACTTC
TRBJ2-7,-,once,TRBV6-5,CASRATTGLSYEQYF,TGTGCCAGCAGGGCAACAACAGGGCTCTCCTACGAGCAGTACTTC
TRBJ2-4,-,-,TRBV27,CASSLAGFGNIQYF,TGTGCCAGCAGTTTGGCCGGGTTTGGAAACATTCAGTACTTC
TRBJ2-3,-,-,TRBV19,CASSLLAGFTDTQYF,TGTGCCAGTAGTTTATTGGCGGGATTCACAGATACGCAGTATTTT
TRBJ1-5,-,once,TRBV6-5,CASSPDWSNQPQHF,TGTGCCAGCAGTCCTGACTGGAGCAATCAGCCCCAGCATTTT
TRBJ1-5,-,-,TRBV19,CASSSTVNQPQHF,TGTGCCAGTAGTAGCACAGTCAATCAGCCCCAGCATTTT
TRBJ1-1,TRBD1,-,TRBV9,CASSPRGAGEAFF,TGTGCCAGCAGCCCCAGGGGGGCTGGTGAAGCTTTCTTT
TRBJ2-3,-,-,TRBV5-4,CASSAGQLSTDTQYF,TGTGCCAGCAGCGCGGGACAGTTAAGCACAGATACGCAGTATTTT